The 3 T cell receptor beta chains below were found in one sample sequenced in a study of identical twins. TCRdb analysed the 5' RACE reads with MiXCR anew, one entry per CDR3 protein. The data contain about 690,000 distinct CDR3 sequences, about 20% of them singletons. The sample was also linked to a second study, of T cells expressing NK-cell markers.

The specimen sequenced was PBMCs. The receptors stem from a woman aged 18-29 years in good health.

This clonotype has ten or more counts. The V call is TRBV15, the J call TRBJ2-7; D uncertain. Germline V gene sequence: CDR1 LNHNV, CDR2 YYDKDF (reference sequence). The CDR3 runs to 15 residues. The V gene lost 3 bases and the J gene lost 0 bases, with 12 bases spanning the gap. This chain's CDR3 is CATSRSSSSSYEQYF. The DNA of the CDR3 is TGTGCCACCAGCAGGAGCTCGTCTTCCTCCTACGAGCAGTACTTC.

The chain is built from TRBV5-1 and TRBJ2-2; D gene ambiguous. Trimming shortened V by 8 bases and J by 1 base, and 12 bases separated the two germline ends. Per the germline V gene, CDR1 is SGHRS and CDR2 is YFSETQ. This CDR3 comprises 14 residues. The CDR3, as DNA: TGCGCCAGTACCCCCCAAGGGAACACCGGGGAGCTGTTTTTT. This gives the protein CASTPQGNTGELFF.

V gene TRBV24-1 combines with J gene TRBJ2-1, with 7 bases matching TRBD1. J lost 8 bases, V lost 7 bases, and 7 bases had no gene match. This CDR3 region has 13 residues. CDR1 and CDR2 from the germline V gene are KGHDR and SFDVKD. DNA of the CDR3: TGTGCCACCAGGGTCACAGGGGACGATGAGCAGTTCTTC. Its protein product is CATRVTGDDEQFF.